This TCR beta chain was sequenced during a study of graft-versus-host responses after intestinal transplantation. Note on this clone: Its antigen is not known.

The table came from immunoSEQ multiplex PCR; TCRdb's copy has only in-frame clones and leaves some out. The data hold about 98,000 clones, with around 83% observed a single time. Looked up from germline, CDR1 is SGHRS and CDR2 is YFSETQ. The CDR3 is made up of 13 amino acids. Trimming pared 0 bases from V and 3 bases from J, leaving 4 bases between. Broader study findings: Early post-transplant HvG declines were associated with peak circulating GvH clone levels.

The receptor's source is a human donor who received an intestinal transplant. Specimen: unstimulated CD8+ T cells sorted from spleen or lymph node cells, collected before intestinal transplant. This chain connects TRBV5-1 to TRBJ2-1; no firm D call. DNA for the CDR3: TGCGCCAGCAGCTTGGGACTCTACAATGAGCAGTTCTTC. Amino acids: CASSLGLYNEQFF. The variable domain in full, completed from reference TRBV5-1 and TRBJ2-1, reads KAGVTQTPRYLIKTRGQQVTLSCSPISGHRSVSWYQQTPGQGLQFLFEYFSETQRNKGNFPGRFSGRQFSNSRSEMNVSTLELGDSALYLCASSLGLYNEQFFGPGTRLTVL.